The T cell receptor (beta chain) under discussion was sequenced for a study of molecular identifiers for immune sequencing clone quantification. MiXCR was run by TCRdb on the PCR reads, yielding one entry per CDR3 protein. The sample records some 590,000 distinct CDR3 sequences, over 25% being singletons. In germline, CDR1 is DFQATT, CDR2 SNEGSKA (reference sequence). CDR3 length: 17 amino acids. V was clipped by 1 base and J by 3 bases; unmatched bases: 13. Sequenced sample: naive CD8+ T cells from blood, with Jurkat cell RNA spiked in. The subset denotes: FACS-sorted CD8+CD4-CCR7+CD45RA+ naive T cells. This clonotype was sampled from a human donor in good health. Some libraries in this study had Jurkat cell RNA spiked in. The V call is TRBV20-1, the J call TRBJ2-7; 9 positions agree with TRBD1. CDR3 amino acids: CSARGHPPGQGFYEQYF. The DNA of the CDR3 is TGCAGTGCTAGAGGACACCCCCCGGGACAGGGTTTCTACGAGCAGTACTTC.